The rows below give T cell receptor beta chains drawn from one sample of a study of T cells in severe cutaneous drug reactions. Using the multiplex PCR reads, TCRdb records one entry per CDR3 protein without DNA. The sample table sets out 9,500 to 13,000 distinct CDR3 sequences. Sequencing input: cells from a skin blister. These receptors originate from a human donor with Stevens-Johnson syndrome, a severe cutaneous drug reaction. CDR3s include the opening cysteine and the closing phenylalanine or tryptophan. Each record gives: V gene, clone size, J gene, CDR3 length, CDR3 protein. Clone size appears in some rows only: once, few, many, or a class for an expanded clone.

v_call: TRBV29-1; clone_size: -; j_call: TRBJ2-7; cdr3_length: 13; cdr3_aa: CSVVGRRSHEQYF
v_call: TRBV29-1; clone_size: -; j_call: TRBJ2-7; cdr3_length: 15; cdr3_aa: CSVKTQEVVGNEQYF
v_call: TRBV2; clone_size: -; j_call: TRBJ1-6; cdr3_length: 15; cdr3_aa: CASNSEQGQVSPLHF
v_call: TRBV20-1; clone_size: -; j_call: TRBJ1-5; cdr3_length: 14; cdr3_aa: CSARSTGLGQPQHF
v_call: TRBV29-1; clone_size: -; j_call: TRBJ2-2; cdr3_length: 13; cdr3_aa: CSVGGPDTGELFF
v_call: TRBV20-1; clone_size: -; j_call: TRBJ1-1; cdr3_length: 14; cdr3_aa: CSAPWTGQNTEAFF
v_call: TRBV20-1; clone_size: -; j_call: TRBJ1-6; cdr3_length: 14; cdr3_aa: CSRGGQGSNSPLHF
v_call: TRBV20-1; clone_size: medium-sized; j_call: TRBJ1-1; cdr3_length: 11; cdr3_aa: CSVSLGRGAFF
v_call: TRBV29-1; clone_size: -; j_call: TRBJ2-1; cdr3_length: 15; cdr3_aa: CSGVAGQSSYNEQFF
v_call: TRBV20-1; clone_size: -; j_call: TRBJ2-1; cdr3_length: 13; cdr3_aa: CSARDKLAGEQFF
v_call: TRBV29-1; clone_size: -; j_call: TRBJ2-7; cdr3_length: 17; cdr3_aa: CSVEDWEQRDRVYEQYF
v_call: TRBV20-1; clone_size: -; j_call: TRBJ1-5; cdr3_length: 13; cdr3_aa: CSARGQGNQPQHF
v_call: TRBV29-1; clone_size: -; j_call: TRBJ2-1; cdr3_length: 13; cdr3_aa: CSVEDPTSPEQFF
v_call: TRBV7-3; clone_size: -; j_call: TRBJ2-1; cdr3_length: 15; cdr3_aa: CASSLIGSAYNEQFF
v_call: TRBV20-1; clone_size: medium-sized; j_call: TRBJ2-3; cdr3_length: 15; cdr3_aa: CSARGGRKGTDTQYF
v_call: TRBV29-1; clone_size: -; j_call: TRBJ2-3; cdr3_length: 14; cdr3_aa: CSVGGLAGPDTQYF
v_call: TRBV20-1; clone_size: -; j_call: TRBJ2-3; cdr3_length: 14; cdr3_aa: CSPAGGTGTDTQYF
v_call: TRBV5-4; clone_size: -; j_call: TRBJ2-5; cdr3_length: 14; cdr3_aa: CASSSERVGKTQYF
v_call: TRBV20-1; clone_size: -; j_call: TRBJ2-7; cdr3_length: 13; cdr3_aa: CSAGGLADYEQYF
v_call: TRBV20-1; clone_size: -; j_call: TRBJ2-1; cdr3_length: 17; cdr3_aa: CSARDRLAGSLYNEQFF
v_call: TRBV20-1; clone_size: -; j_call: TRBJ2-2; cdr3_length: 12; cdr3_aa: CSAAGNTGELFF
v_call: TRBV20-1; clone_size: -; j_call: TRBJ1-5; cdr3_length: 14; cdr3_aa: CSARGPGGNQPQHF
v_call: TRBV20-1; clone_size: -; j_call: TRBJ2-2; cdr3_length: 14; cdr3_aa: CSAREDSFTGELFF
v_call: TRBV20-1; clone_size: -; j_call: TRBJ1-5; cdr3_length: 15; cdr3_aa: CSARDRGRAGQPQHF
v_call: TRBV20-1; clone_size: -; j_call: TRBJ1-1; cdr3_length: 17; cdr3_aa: CSARDPWTGSAEGVAFF
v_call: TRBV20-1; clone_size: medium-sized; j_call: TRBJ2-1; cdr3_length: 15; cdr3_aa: CSARDWTSGIDEQFF
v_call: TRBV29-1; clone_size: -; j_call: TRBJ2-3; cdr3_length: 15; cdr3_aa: CSVRSGRRPTDTQYF
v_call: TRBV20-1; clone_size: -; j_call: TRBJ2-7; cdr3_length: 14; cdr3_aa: CSARDKRNVYEQYF
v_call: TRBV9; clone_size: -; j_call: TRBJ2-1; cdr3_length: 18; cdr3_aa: CASSDSNRQGRPYNEQFF
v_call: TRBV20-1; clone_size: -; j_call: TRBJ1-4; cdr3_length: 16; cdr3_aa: CSARAVSEWKNEKLFF
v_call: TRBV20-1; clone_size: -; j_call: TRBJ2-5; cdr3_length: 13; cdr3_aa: CSARLHSKETQYF
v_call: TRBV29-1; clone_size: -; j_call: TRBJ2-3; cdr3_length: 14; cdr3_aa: CSLLPGASTDTQYF
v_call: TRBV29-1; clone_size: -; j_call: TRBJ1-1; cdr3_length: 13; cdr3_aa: CSVVATGFTEAFF
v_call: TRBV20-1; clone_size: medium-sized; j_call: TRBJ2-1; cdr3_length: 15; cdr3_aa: CSCRGLFSSYNEQFF
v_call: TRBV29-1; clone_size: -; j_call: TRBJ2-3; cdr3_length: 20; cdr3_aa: CSVTIQTSGRTAQPPDTQYF
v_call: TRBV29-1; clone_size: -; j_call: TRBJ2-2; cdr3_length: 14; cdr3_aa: CSVARELATGELFF
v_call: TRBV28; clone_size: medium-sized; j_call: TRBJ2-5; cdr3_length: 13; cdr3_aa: CASSLSPAETQYF
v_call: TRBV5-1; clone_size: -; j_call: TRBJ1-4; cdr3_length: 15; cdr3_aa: CASSLDPFQTEKLFF
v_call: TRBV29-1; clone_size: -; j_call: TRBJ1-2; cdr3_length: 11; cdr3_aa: CSVEPGWGYTF
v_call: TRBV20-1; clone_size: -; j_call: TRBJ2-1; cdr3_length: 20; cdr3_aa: CSASKTGTSGRVAIYNEQFF
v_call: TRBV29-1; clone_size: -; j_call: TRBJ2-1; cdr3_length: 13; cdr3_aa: CSAERDRVNEQFF
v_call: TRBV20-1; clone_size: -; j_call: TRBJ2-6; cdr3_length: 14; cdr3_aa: CSASLGSGANVLTF
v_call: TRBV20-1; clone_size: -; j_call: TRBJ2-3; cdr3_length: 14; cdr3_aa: CSARVSSGRDTQYF
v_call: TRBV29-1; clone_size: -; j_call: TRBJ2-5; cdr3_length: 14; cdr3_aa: CSVHPLGNQETQYF
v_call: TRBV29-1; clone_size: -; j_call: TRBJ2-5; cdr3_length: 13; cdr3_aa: CSVSGQVGETQYF
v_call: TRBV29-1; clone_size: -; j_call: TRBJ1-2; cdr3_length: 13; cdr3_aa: CSVPGQDVAGYTF
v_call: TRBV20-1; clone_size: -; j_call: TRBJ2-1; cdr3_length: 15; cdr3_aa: CSAPLRATTYNEQFF
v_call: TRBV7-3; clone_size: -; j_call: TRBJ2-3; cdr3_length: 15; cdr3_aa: CASSLSGGVTDTQYF
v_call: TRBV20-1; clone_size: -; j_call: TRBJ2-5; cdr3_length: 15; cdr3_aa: CSAGSLGQVKETQYF
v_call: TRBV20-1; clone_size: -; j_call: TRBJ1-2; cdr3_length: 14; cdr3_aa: CSARVPREHYGYTF
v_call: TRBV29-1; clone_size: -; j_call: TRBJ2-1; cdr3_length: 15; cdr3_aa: CSVVRAVSSYNEQFF
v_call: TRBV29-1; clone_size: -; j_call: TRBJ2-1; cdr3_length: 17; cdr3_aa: CSVTGTGEGLAYNEQFF
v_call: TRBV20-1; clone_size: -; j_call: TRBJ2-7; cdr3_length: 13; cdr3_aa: CSARRRQGGEQYF
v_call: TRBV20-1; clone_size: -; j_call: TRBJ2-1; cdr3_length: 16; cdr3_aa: CSASSYTSGRLNEQFF
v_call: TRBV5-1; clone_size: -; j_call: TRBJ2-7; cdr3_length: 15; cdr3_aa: CASSLNPGTLHEQYF
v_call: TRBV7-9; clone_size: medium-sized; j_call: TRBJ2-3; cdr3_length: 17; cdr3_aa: CASSFGTGTGGSDTQYF
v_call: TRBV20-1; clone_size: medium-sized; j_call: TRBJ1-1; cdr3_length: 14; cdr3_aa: CSARGQQGNTEAFF
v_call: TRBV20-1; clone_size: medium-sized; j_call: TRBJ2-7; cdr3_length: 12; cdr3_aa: CSAPDRPYEQYF
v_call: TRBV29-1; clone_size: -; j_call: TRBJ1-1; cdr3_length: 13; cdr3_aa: CSVKTGLNTEAFF